A selection of T cell receptor beta chains follows, all from one sample in a study of cytomegalovirus exposure and HLA in healthy donors. The data were produced by immunoSEQ multiplex PCR, yet TCRdb's version contains in-frame clones alone and is incomplete. This table has approximately 110,000 clones, 73% appearing once. Sample: PBMCs. The receptors derive from a middle-aged woman in good health and CMV-seronegative. Both conserved end residues are part of each CDR3. Fields, in order: clone size, V gene, J gene, D gene, CDR3 length, CDR3 protein, CDR3 DNA. The D gene is left open where the match is weak. A clone size is listed for some rows: how often the clone was seen (once, few, many), or a class if it is expanded.

.	TRBV9	TRBJ2-1	TRBD2	16	CASSVVGTSAYNEQFF	TGTGCCAGCAGCGTAGTCGGAACTAGCGCCTACAATGAGCAGTTCTTC
.	TRBV19	TRBJ2-1	TRBD2	15	CASSILSGRYNEQFF	TGTGCCAGTAGTATCCTTAGCGGGAGGTACAATGAGCAGTTCTTC
.	TRBV7-2	TRBJ2-7	TRBD1	14	CASSPGQGRNEQYF	TGTGCCAGCAGCCCGGGACAGGGGAGGAACGAGCAGTACTTC
once	TRBV7-2	TRBJ2-4	TRBD1	14	CASSTRGQKNIQYF	TGTGCCAGCAGCACCCGGGGACAGAAAAACATTCAGTACTTC
.	TRBV28	TRBJ2-3	TRBD1	16	CASSETGTGIVRTQYF	TGTGCCAGCAGTGAGACCGGGACAGGTATCGTTAGGACGCAGTATTTT
.	TRBV5-4	TRBJ1-2	.	12	CASSTEIYGYTF	TGTGCCAGCAGCACAGAAATCTATGGCTACACCTTC
.	TRBV30	TRBJ1-2	TRBD1	14	CAWRSGTGGKGYTF	TGTGCCTGGAGGTCCGGGACAGGGGGCAAAGGCTACACCTTC
.	TRBV29-1	TRBJ2-3	TRBD1	13	CSAWDRGADTQYF	TGCAGCGCCTGGGACAGGGGAGCAGATACGCAGTATTTT
.	TRBV6-1	TRBJ2-7	.	13	CASSPGLSYEQYF	TGTGCCAGCAGTCCGGGACTCTCCTACGAGCAGTACTTC
.	TRBV5-1	TRBJ2-3	TRBD1	15	CASSSQGDRTDTQYF	TGCGCCAGCAGCTCACAGGGGGATCGCACAGATACGCAGTATTTT
.	TRBV18	TRBJ2-3	.	14	CASSPPVATDTQYF	TGTGCCAGCTCACCACCGGTCGCGACAGATACGCAGTATTTT
.	TRBV14	TRBJ1-4	TRBD1	22	CASSQSGNRGWVRATTNEKLFF	TGTGCCAGCAGCCAATCCGGAAACAGGGGATGGGTACGGGCCACAACTAATGAAAAACTGTTTTTT
.	TRBV6-6	TRBJ1-1	.	14	CASRRDSGDTEAFF	TGTGCCAGCAGACGAGACAGCGGGGACACTGAAGCTTTCTTT
.	TRBV6-5	TRBJ1-1	TRBD1	14	CASSFGTGNTEAFF	TGTGCCAGCAGTTTCGGGACAGGGAACACTGAAGCTTTCTTT
.	TRBV9	TRBJ2-1	TRBD2	21	CASSVGVPGTSGRSSTDEQFF	TGTGCCAGCAGCGTAGGGGTCCCCGGGACTAGCGGGAGGAGCTCTACGGATGAGCAGTTCTTC
.	TRBV2	TRBJ1-6	.	15	CASSWTPNYNSPLHF	TGTGCCAGCAGTTGGACACCGAATTATAATTCACCCCTCCACTTT
few	TRBV30	TRBJ2-1	.	12	CAWSKTGPEQFF	TGTGCCTGGAGTAAAACAGGGCCTGAGCAGTTCTTC
once	TRBV5-1	TRBJ2-7	TRBD2	15	CASSLDTSGAYEQYF	TGCGCCAGCAGCTTGGATACTAGCGGGGCATACGAGCAGTACTTC
.	TRBV9	TRBJ1-2	TRBD1	14	CASSVQGASYGYTF	TGTGCCAGCAGCGTACAGGGGGCGAGCTATGGCTACACCTTC
.	TRBV10-1	TRBJ2-7	TRBD1	16	CASSAVWDSRSYEQYF	TGCGCCAGCAGTGCTGTATGGGACAGCCGCTCCTACGAGCAGTACTTC
.	TRBV28	TRBJ1-1	.	11	CATASGTEAFF	TGTGCCACCGCTAGCGGCACTGAAGCTTTCTTT
.	TRBV6-5	TRBJ1-2	.	14	CASSEEAVGYGYTF	TGTGCCAGCAGTGAAGAAGCGGTCGGGTATGGCTACACCTTC
once	TRBV30	TRBJ1-5	TRBD1	19	CAWSGFILGGSDSNQPQHF	TGTGCCTGGAGTGGGTTTATTCTAGGGGGCTCGGATAGCAATCAGCCCCAGCATTTT
once	TRBV4-1	TRBJ1-1	.	11	CACRAGTEAFF	TGCGCCTGCCGCGCAGGGACTGAAGCTTTCTTT
once	TRBV29-1	TRBJ1-2	.	10	CSVRSSGYTF	TGCAGCGTCCGGTCTTCTGGCTACACCTTC
.	TRBV7-9	TRBJ1-3	.	19	CASSPHPTTGAYSGNTIYF	TGTGCCAGCAGCCCCCACCCAACGACAGGCGCCTACTCTGGAAACACCATATATTTT
.	TRBV2	TRBJ1-1	.	15	CASSEAPGGGTEAFF	TGTGCCAGCAGTGAAGCTCCGGGGGGTGGTACTGAAGCTTTCTTT
.	TRBV2	TRBJ2-6	.	15	CASAEGQTRANVLTF	TGTGCCAGCGCCGAGGGTCAAACTAGGGCCAACGTCCTGACTTTC
few	TRBV4-1	TRBJ1-4	TRBD1	16	CASSQGARGLNEKLFF	TGCGCCAGCAGCCAAGGGGCGAGGGGGCTTAATGAAAAACTGTTTTTT
.	TRBV9	TRBJ2-2	TRBD2	16	CASSVGSGGNTGELFF	TGTGCCAGCAGCGTAGGGAGCGGGGGGAACACCGGGGAGCTGTTTTTT
.	TRBV23-1	TRBJ2-7	.	17	CASSHCRPRRVAYEQYF	TGCGCCAGCAGTCATTGTCGCCCGCGGCGTGTCGCCTACGAGCAGTACTTC
.	TRBV7-2	TRBJ2-5	.	14	CASSFRGFQETQYF	TGTGCCAGCAGCTTCCGGGGATTCCAAGAGACCCAGTACTTC
.	TRBV5-6	TRBJ2-5	.	12	CASSLVAETQYF	TGTGCCAGCAGCTTGGTAGCAGAGACCCAGTACTTC
.	TRBV4-2	TRBJ2-7	TRBD2	16	CASSQGLAVTSYEQYF	TGTGCCAGCAGCCAAGGACTAGCGGTAACCTCCTACGAGCAGTACTTC
.	TRBV14	TRBJ1-2	TRBD1	14	CASRPWTGNYGYTF	TGTGCCAGCAGACCCTGGACAGGGAACTATGGCTACACCTTC
.	TRBV4-3	TRBJ2-7	.	13	CASSPQPGYEQYF	TGCGCCAGCAGCCCACAACCGGGGTACGAGCAGTACTTC
.	TRBV6-5	TRBJ1-5	.	15	CASSAWGQSNQPQHF	TGTGCCAGCAGTGCCTGGGGGCAGAGCAATCAGCCCCAGCATTTT
.	TRBV4-3	TRBJ1-2	TRBD1	14	CASSVGQALDGYTF	TGCGCCAGCAGCGTCGGACAGGCGCTTGATGGCTACACCTTC
medium-sized	TRBV7-9	TRBJ1-3	TRBD1	17	CASSLAPTGAAGNTIYF	TGTGCCAGCAGCTTAGCTCCGACAGGGGCTGCGGGAAACACCATATATTTT
.	TRBV7-2	TRBJ2-7	TRBD1	15	CASSPGQGGFYEQYF	TGTGCCAGCAGCCCCGGACAGGGAGGCTTCTACGAGCAGTACTTC
.	TRBV6-5	TRBJ2-7	.	14	CASSSRDIPYEQYF	TGTGCCAGCAGTTCACGGGACATCCCCTACGAGCAGTACTTC